The 28 T cell receptor beta chains presented below share a single source sample, sequenced in a study of CD8+ T cells in alopecia areata (dated by TCRdb to the late 2010s). The library was produced with the immunoSEQ multiplex PCR assay. For TCR sequencing, RNA was extracted from every sample and reverse transcribed into cDNA to serve as template. The clones in this table, taken by TCRdb from immuneACCESS, are in-frame only. Not every clone is retained; where verified, under half of the shortfall comes from an unresolved V gene, and the cause of the rest is unknown. The sample includes around 190,000 clones, with about 56% observed a single time. The ten biggest clones cover over 4% of the sample. The sequencing sample was made of CD8+ T cells sorted from blood. Source of these receptors: a human donor in good health.

The chain links TRBV20-1 to TRBJ1-2, with unresolved D. Trimming cost V 3 bases and J 11 bases, with 13 bases left between them. The CDR3 is 11 amino acids. Per germline, CDR1 DFQATT and CDR2 SNEGSKA (reference sequence). This chain's CDR3 is CSASSNEAYTF. DNA for the CDR3: TGCAGTGCTAGTAGCAATGAAGCTTACACCTTC.

The V call is TRBV10-1, the J call TRBJ2-7; D uncertain. Trimming removed 3 bases from V and 3 bases from J, with 6 bases in between. CDR1 is WNHNN, CDR2 SYGVQD, per germline (reference sequence). This CDR3 contains 12 residues. The CDR3 here is CASSDSSYEQYF. The CDR3 nucleotides read TGCGCCAGCAGTGACTCCAGCTACGAGCAGTACTTC.

A few counts support this clone. This CDR3 is also generated by other DNA sequences in the sample. V usage is TRBV7-9 and J usage is TRBJ2-1; perhaps D is TRBD1 or TRBD2 (7 bases each). The CDR3 loop spans 14 amino acids. Trimming removed 6 bases at V and 2 bases at J, with 11 bases between. The V gene's germline CDR1 is SEHNR and CDR2 FQNEAQ (reference sequence). As DNA, the CDR3 is TGTGCCAGCAGTTCAGGGGGGGCCTACAATGAGCAGTTCTTC. Amino acids: CASSSGGAYNEQFF.

This chain joins TRBV30 and TRBJ1-1; D possibly corresponds to TRBD1 (5 bases). Germline values: CDR1 GTSNPN, CDR2 SVGIG (reference sequence). The CDR3 has 14 amino acids. Trimming removed 3 bases at V and 1 base at J, with 12 bases between. The CDR3 region is CAWRGDGGNTEAFF. For the CDR3, the DNA is TGTGCCTGGAGGGGGGACGGAGGGAACACTGAAGCTTTCTTT. The full variable domain, with the rest looked up from reference TRBV30 and TRBJ1-1, is SQTIHQWPATLVQPVGSPLSLECTVEGTSNPNLYWYRQAAGRGLQLLFYSVGIGQISSEVPQNLSASRPQDRQFILSSKKLLLSDSGFYLCAWRGDGGNTEAFFGQGTRLTVV.

The rearrangement links TRBV7-6 to TRBJ2-7; D possibly corresponds to TRBD2 (6 bases). CDR1 and CDR2 from the germline V gene are SGHVS and FNYEAQ. Trimming cost V 6 bases and J 0 bases, with 12 bases left between them. The CDR3 totals 14 residues. The CDR3 loop is CASSSPGSSYEQYF. The CDR3 DNA sequence: TGTGCCAGCAGTTCTCCCGGGAGCTCCTACGAGCAGTACTTC. Combining the CDR3 with reference TRBV7-6 and TRBJ2-7 gives the whole variable domain GAGVSQSPRYKVTKRGQDVALRCDPISGHVSLYWYRQALGQGPEFLTYFNYEAQQDKSGLPNDRFSAERPEGSISTLTIQRTEQRDSAMYRCASSSPGSSYEQYFGPGTRLTVT.

CDR3 region: CASSEQGTGTEAFF. The CDR3 region has the DNA TGCGCCAGCAGCGAACAGGGGACGGGGACTGAAGCTTTCTTT. The V and J genes are TRBV4-1 and TRBJ1-1, with 7 bases lining up with TRBD1. Trimming cost V 5 bases and J 5 bases; bases outside gene matches: 8. Per germline, CDR1 MGHRA and CDR2 YSYEKL. The CDR3 runs 14 residues.

The V and J genes are TRBV10-2 and TRBJ1-2; D is uncertain. V lost 6 bases to trimming and J lost 4 bases, with 15 bases between them. The germline V gene has CDR1 WSHSY and CDR2 SAAADI. CDR3 length equals 14 residues. The CDR3 DNA is TGCGCCAGCAGGTCTAGGGCAGACCTCTATGGCTACACCTTC. The encoded protein is CASRSRADLYGYTF.

CDR3 nucleotides: TGTGCCACCAGCAGAGATCGATGGGAGGTGGGCACTGAAGCTTTCTTT. It encodes CATSRDRWEVGTEAFF. This rearrangement joins TRBV15 to TRBJ1-1; D ambiguous. The V and J ends lost 0 bases and 4 bases respectively, with 15 bases between them. The CDR3 runs to 16 residues. Germline V lookup: CDR1 LNHNV, CDR2 YYDKDF (reference sequence). Looking up the rest from reference TRBV15 and TRBJ1-1 gives the full variable domain: DAMVIQNPRYQVTQFGKPVTLSCSQTLNHNVMYWYQQKSSQAPKLLFHYYDKDFNNEADTPDNFQSRRPNTSFCFLDIRSPGLGDTAMYLCATSRDRWEVGTEAFFGQGTRLTVV.

The rearrangement uses TRBV7-9 and TRBJ1-5; D not certain. V shed 3 bases and J shed 3 bases, with 9 bases lying between them. Germline values: CDR1 SEHNR, CDR2 FQNEAQ (reference sequence). The length of the CDR3 is 14 residues. DNA of the CDR3: TGTGCCAGCAGCTTGTCTGGAGACAATCAGCCCCAGCATTTT. This gives the protein CASSLSGDNQPQHF.

The CDR3 region has the DNA TGTGCCAGTAGTACCCAACAGGGCCTGGACGGCTATGGCTACACCTTC. Translating gives CASSTQQGLDGYGYTF. The J gene is TRBJ1-2, the V gene TRBV19; possible D gene TRBD1, 6 bases. The CDR3 is made up of 16 amino acids. Germline V CDR1 and CDR2: LNHDA, SQIVND (reference sequence). Trimming took 4 bases from V and 4 from J, leaving 19 bases between them.

J is TRBJ2-1 and V is TRBV4-1; D not resolved. This CDR3 is built from 13 residues. Per the germline V gene, CDR1 is MGHRA and CDR2 is YSYEKL. Trimming left V 5 bases short and J 7 bases short, with 12 bases between. The CDR3 loop reads CASSDDPRNEQFF. The DNA of the CDR3 is TGCGCCAGCAGCGATGACCCTCGGAATGAGCAGTTCTTC.

This clone was seen a handful of times. The V gene is TRBV4-1, the J gene TRBJ1-2; possibly TRBD1 for D (6 bases). Germline V lookup: CDR1 MGHRA, CDR2 YSYEKL. The CDR3 contains 14 residues. V was clipped by 3 bases and J by 8 bases, with 16 bases between them. Written as DNA, the CDR3 is TGCGCCAGCAGCCACGATTCGGGGGCGCGGGGCTACACCTTC. Its protein is CASSHDSGARGYTF.

This clone came up many times. The rearrangement joins TRBV6-4 to TRBJ2-3, with D uncertain. This CDR3 region has 14 residues. The V gene's germline CDR1 is MRHNA and CDR2 SNTAGT. V dropped 0 bases and J dropped 4 bases, with 8 bases sitting between them. This CDR3 reads CASSDSGEADTQYF. Written as DNA, the CDR3 is TGTGCCAGCAGTGACTCGGGTGAGGCAGATACGCAGTATTTT.

CDR3 loop: CAWSVTALTELFF. For the CDR3, the DNA is TGTGCCTGGAGTGTCACAGCCCTAACGGAGCTGTTTTTT. The chain is built from TRBV30 and TRBJ2-2, with D unclear. This CDR3 comprises 13 residues. CDR1 and CDR2 from the germline V gene are GTSNPN and SVGIG (reference sequence). V was cut by 0 bases and J by 10 bases, with 12 bases left in between.

Only a few counts were recorded for this clone. The chain uses TRBV30 and TRBJ2-1; D is undetermined. V lost 1 base and J lost 6, with 7 bases in between. In germline, CDR1 is GTSNPN, CDR2 SVGIG (reference sequence). There are 12 residues in the CDR3. The CDR3 coding sequence is TGTGCCTGGAGTGAACAGCTCAATGAGCAGTTCTTC. It is translated as CAWSEQLNEQFF.

The chain is built from TRBV4-1 and TRBJ2-7, with 8 bases matching TRBD1. V dropped 1 base and J dropped 6; count of bases not matched to a gene: 8. The germline CDR1 and CDR2 sequences are MGHRA and YSYEKL. CDR3 length equals 15 residues. The CDR3 DNA is TGCGCCAGCAGCCAAGCCGGGACAGGTGATGGCGAGCAGTACTTC. It yields the protein CASSQAGTGDGEQYF.

The chain couples TRBV5-1 to TRBJ2-7; perhaps TRBD1 as D (6 bases). The germline CDR1 and CDR2 sequences are SGHRS and YFSETQ. CDR3 length equals 12 residues. Trimming shortened V by 4 bases and J by 6 bases, and 11 bases separated the two germline ends. The CDR3 loop is CASSPEDSEQYF. The CDR3 DNA reads TGCGCCAGCAGCCCGGAGGACAGCGAGCAGTACTTC.

The CDR3 nucleotides are TGTGCTTGGGGTAGGGGGATCTCTCTCTACGAGCAGTACTTC. Residues: CAWGRGISLYEQYF. The rearrangement uses TRBV30 and TRBJ2-7; D might be TRBD1 (6 bases). Germline V CDR1 and CDR2: GTSNPN, SVGIG (reference sequence). CDR3 size: 14 residues.

The chain employs TRBV4-1 and TRBJ2-1; 8 positions agree with TRBD2. Germline values: CDR1 MGHRA, CDR2 YSYEKL. The CDR3 consists of 16 residues. V trimming: 1 base; J trimming: 3 bases; junction bases outside the gene matches: 5. CDR3: CASSQVAGGGYNEQFF. The CDR3 DNA reads TGCGCCAGCAGCCAAGTGGCGGGGGGCGGCTACAATGAGCAGTTCTTC.

V and J are TRBV6-1 and TRBJ2-7; 7 positions agree with TRBD1. V shed 8 bases and J 1 base; nucleotides not matched to a gene: 2. The CDR3 sequence is 12 residues long. CDR1 and CDR2 from the germline V gene are MNHNS and SASEGT. As DNA, the CDR3 is TGTGCCAGCGGGGACAGTTCCTACGAGCAGTACTTC. Translating it yields CASGDSSYEQYF.

This chain joins TRBV29-1 and TRBJ2-5, with 7 positions matching TRBD1. CDR3 size: 14 residues. The ends lost 1 base at V and 0 bases at J; junction bases unmatched: 2. CDR1 is SQVTM and CDR2 is ANQGSEA in the germline V gene. The chain's CDR3 is CSVEATGNQETQYF. CDR3 in DNA: TGCAGCGTTGAAGCGACAGGGAACCAAGAGACCCAGTACTTC.

This clone showed up just once. The CDR3 is CSARPGAEAFF. CDR3 coding DNA: TGCAGTGCTAGACCCGGGGCTGAAGCTTTCTTT. The J gene is TRBJ1-1, the V gene TRBV20-1, with D hard to call. Deletions cut 2 bases from V and 6 bases from J, with 7 bases between. This CDR3 region has 11 residues. Germline assignment: CDR1 DFQATT and CDR2 SNEGSKA (reference sequence).

The CDR3 DNA sequence: TGCGCCAGCAGCTCCTGGGACCCTAACACAGATACGCAGTATTTT. As protein: CASSSWDPNTDTQYF. This chain connects TRBV5-1 to TRBJ2-3; D is tentatively TRBD1 or TRBD2 (5 bases each). CDR3 length: 15 residues. CDR1 is SGHRS, CDR2 YFSETQ, per germline. Trimming removed 3 bases from V and 2 bases from J, with 13 bases in between. Full variable domain (rest looked up from reference TRBV5-1 and TRBJ2-3): KAGVTQTPRYLIKTRGQQVTLSCSPISGHRSVSWYQQTPGQGLQFLFEYFSETQRNKGNFPGRFSGRQFSNSRSEMNVSTLELGDSALYLCASSSWDPNTDTQYFGPGTRLTVL.

About this clone: This sample also contains other DNA sequences that code for the same CDR3. The gene calls are TRBV9 and TRBJ2-7; 7 bases line up with TRBD1. The CDR3 runs to 14 residues. Germline CDR1 SGDLS, CDR2 YYNGEE. The junction had 7 bases not matched to a gene; V was cut back by 3 bases and J by 4 bases. CDR3 nucleotide sequence: TGTGCCAGCAGCGCAGGGGACAGTTCTTACGAGCAGTACTTC. Translating it yields CASSAGDSSYEQYF.

The sample holds a few counts of this clone. The chain employs TRBV18 and TRBJ2-3; D is unresolved. CDR3 length: 17 residues. Germline V gives CDR1 KGHSH, CDR2 LQKENI. Trimming removed 0 bases at V and 2 bases at J, with 15 bases between. The DNA of the CDR3 is TGTGCCAGCTCACCACCCCCCGGCCTACGACCCACAGATACGCAGTATTTT. It translates to CASSPPPGLRPTDTQYF. Full variable domain (missing parts from reference TRBV18 and TRBJ2-3): NAGVMQNPRHLVRRRGQEARLRCSPMKGHSHVYWYRQLPEEGLKFMVYLQKENIIDESGMPKERFSAEFPKEGPSILRIQQVVRGDSAAYFCASSPPPGLRPTDTQYFGPGTRLTVL.

V and J are TRBV9 and TRBJ2-7, with TRBD2 matching over 9 bases. J lost 4 bases, V lost 4 bases, and 6 bases had no gene match. The CDR3 covers 14 residues. The V gene's germline CDR1 is SGDLS and CDR2 YYNGEE. The CDR3 loop reads CASSPTSGGYEQYF. As DNA, the CDR3 is TGTGCCAGCAGCCCAACCAGCGGGGGGTACGAGCAGTACTTC.

The chain uses TRBV27 and TRBJ1-6, with TRBD1 as a possible D gene (5 bases). The germline V gene encodes CDR1 MNHEY and CDR2 SMNVEV (reference sequence). The ends were cut back, 6 bases at V and 7 bases at J, with 13 bases in the middle. The CDR3 has 14 amino acids. CDR3 nucleotide sequence: TGTGCCAGCAGGGTTTTGGGGGGGAATTCACCCCTCCACTTT. This codes for CASRVLGGNSPLHF.

This clone was detected only a few times. The V and J genes are TRBV7-6 and TRBJ2-7; 7 bases agree with TRBD1. The germline V gene has CDR1 SGHVS and CDR2 FNYEAQ. CDR3 length equals 14 residues. V shed 1 base, J shed 6 bases, and the junction held 6 bases outside the gene matches. The CDR3 here is CASSLEDRPSEQYF. CDR3 sequence (DNA): TGTGCCAGCAGCTTAGAGGACAGGCCCTCCGAGCAGTACTTC. Full variable domain (rest looked up from reference TRBV7-6 and TRBJ2-7): GAGVSQSPRYKVTKRGQDVALRCDPISGHVSLYWYRQALGQGPEFLTYFNYEAQQDKSGLPNDRFSAERPEGSISTLTIQRTEQRDSAMYRCASSLEDRPSEQYFGPGTRLTVT.